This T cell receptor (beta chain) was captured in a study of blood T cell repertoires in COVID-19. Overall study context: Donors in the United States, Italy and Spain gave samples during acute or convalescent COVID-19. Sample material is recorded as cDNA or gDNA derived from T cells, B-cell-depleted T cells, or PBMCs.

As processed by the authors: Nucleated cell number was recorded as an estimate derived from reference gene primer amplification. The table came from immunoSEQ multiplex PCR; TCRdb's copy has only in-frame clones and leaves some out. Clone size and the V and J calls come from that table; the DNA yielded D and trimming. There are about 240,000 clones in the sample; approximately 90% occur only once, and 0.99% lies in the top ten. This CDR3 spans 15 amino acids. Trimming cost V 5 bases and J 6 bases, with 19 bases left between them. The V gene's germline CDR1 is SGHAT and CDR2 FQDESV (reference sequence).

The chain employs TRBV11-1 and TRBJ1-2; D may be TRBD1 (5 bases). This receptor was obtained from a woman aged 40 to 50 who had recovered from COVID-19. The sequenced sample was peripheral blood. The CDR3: CASSLRVRGRDGYTF. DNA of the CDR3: TGTGCCAGCAGCCTCCGGGTAAGGGGTCGCGATGGCTACACCTTC.